This T cell receptor (beta chain) was sequenced during a study of yellow fever vaccine responses in identical twins. TCRdb fed the RT-PCR reads into MiXCR, producing one record per CDR3 protein. The sample shows under 3,000 distinct CDR3 sequences, approximately 86% of them seen only once. With respect to this clonotype: What it binds is unknown.

The CDR3 contains 12 residues. Trimming took off 3 bases at V and 1 base at J, with 4 bases between the two ends. Germline values: CDR1 SQVTM, CDR2 ANQGSEA. Study results and limitations: Twins' vaccine T cell responses reportedly seemed partly convergent and partly personalized.

The source of this sequence is a female donor who received the yellow fever vaccine. The specimen was T cells from blood (PBMCs), unsorted or a sorted subset (not recorded which), collected before or after yellow fever vaccination (not recorded which). The V gene is TRBV29-1, the J gene TRBJ2-4, with D unclear. The CDR3 is CSVEGAKNIQYF. CDR3 bases: TGCAGCGTTGAGGGGGCCAAAAACATTCAGTACTTC.